A single sample is the source of the 10 T cell receptor beta chains below, sequenced in a study of patients and donors after allogeneic stem cell transplantation. TCRdb passed the RT-PCR reads through MiXCR, listing each CDR3 protein once. The sample gives some 230,000 distinct CDR3 sequences, 13% to 15% of which show up once; more than 9% is in the top ten. Sequencing was done on a sample of blood, either unsorted or a sorted T cell fraction (not recorded which). The receptors derive from a human donor who was either an allogeneic HSCT recipient or a stem cell or donor lymphocyte infusion donor (not recorded which). It is not recorded whose cells these are; they may come from a transplant donor.

V usage is TRBV5-1 and J usage is TRBJ2-5, with TRBD1 as a possible D gene (7 bases). The V gene's germline CDR1 is SGHRS and CDR2 YFSETQ. V lost 5 bases to trimming and J lost 4 bases, with 15 bases between them. CDR3 length: 14 residues. The CDR3 DNA is TGCGCCAGCAGACAACGACAGGGAGGAGAGACCCAGTACTTC. Translating gives CASRQRQGGETQYF.

This clonotype was recorded a few times. This chain connects TRBV3-1 to TRBJ2-5; unclear D gene. Germline V gene data show CDR1 as LGHDT and CDR2 as YNNKEL (reference sequence). The CDR3 runs 16 residues. The V end was cut by 1 base, the J end by 5 bases, with 17 bases between. The CDR3 DNA sequence: TGTGCCAGCAGCCAAGCCTTTTTACTATCGAGGGAGACCCAGTACTTC. This encodes CASSQAFLLSRETQYF.

This clonotype was observed at least ten times. The chain is built from TRBV7-9 and TRBJ1-2; D is unclear. Trimming removed 1 base at V and 7 bases at J, with 4 bases between. CDR1 and CDR2 from the germline V gene are SEHNR and FQNEAQ (reference sequence). The CDR3 runs to 11 residues. For the CDR3, the DNA is TGTGCCAGCAGCTTAGGGCCTGGCTACACCTTC. This codes for CASSLGPGYTF.

The V gene is TRBV20-1, the J gene TRBJ2-7; 8 positions agree with TRBD2. The length of the CDR3 is 15 residues. V was clipped by 0 bases and J by 3 bases; unmatched bases: 7. The V gene's germline CDR1 is DFQATT and CDR2 SNEGSKA (reference sequence). CDR3: CSARDLAGRDYEQYF. The CDR3 DNA is TGCAGTGCTAGAGACCTAGCGGGTCGAGACTACGAGCAGTACTTC.

This clonotype was picked up a small number of times. V usage is TRBV6-2 or TRBV6-3 and J usage is TRBJ2-1; the D gene is possibly TRBD2 (5 bases). Germline CDR1 is MNHEY and CDR2 is SVGEGT. The length of the CDR3 is 17 residues. The ends were cut back, 2 bases at V and 0 bases at J, with 14 bases in the middle. The CDR3 DNA reads TGTGCCAGCAGTTACGTGAGCGGCTTAAGCTCCTACAATGAGCAGTTCTTC. Amino acids: CASSYVSGLSSYNEQFF.

This clonotype has just a few counts. This sequence joins TRBV7-3 and TRBJ2-5; 8 nucleotides align to TRBD2. There are 15 residues in the CDR3. The junction had 5 bases not matched to a gene; V was cut back by 2 bases and J by 3 bases. Germline V gene sequence: CDR1 SGHTA, CDR2 FQGTGA. The CDR3, as DNA: TGTGCCAGCAGCTTAGGGTTTAGCGGGAAAGAGACCCAGTACTTC. It yields the protein CASSLGFSGKETQYF.

This clonotype appeared a few times. CDR3 sequence: CASSLLPRGIEQFF. The DNA of the CDR3 is TGTGCCAGCAGCTTACTTCCTAGAGGTATTGAGCAGTTCTTC. The chain employs TRBV7-2 and TRBJ2-1; no reliable D call. CDR1 is SGHTA and CDR2 is FQGNSA in the germline V gene. Trimming shortened V by 2 bases and J by 9 bases, and 14 bases separated the two germline ends. The CDR3 is 14 amino acids. The variable domain in full, completed from reference TRBV7-2 and TRBJ2-1, reads GAGVSQSPSNKVTEKGKDVELRCDPISGHTALYWYRQSLGQGLEFLIYFQGNSAPDKSGLPSDRFSAERTGGSVSTLTIQRTQQEDSAVYLCASSLLPRGIEQFFGPGTRLTVL.

V is TRBV6-5 and J is TRBJ2-2; 16 nucleotides line up with TRBD2. CDR1 is MNHEY and CDR2 is SVGAGI in the germline V gene. The CDR3 totals 18 residues. Trimming took 2 bases from V and 6 from J; bases not matched to a gene: 6. The CDR3 bases are TGTGCCAGCAGTTACGGGACTAGCGGGGGGGCGGGAGCCGGGGAGCTGTTTTTT. It specifies CASSYGTSGGAGAGELFF.

This clonotype was observed a handful of times. The rearrangement joins TRBV24-1 to TRBJ2-6; tentative D call: TRBD1 (6 bases). The germline V gene encodes CDR1 KGHDR and CDR2 SFDVKD. Trimming pared 7 bases from V and 2 bases from J, leaving 14 bases between. The CDR3 is 16 residues long. CDR3 nucleotides: TGTGCCACCAGCCCACAGGGAGAGGCTGGGGCCAACGTCCTGACTTTC. Translation: CATSPQGEAGANVLTF.

The chain has TRBV19 and TRBJ2-2; unclear D gene. This CDR3 spans 13 amino acids. V lost 7 bases and J 7 bases, leaving 13 bases between the germline ends. Per germline, CDR1 LNHDA and CDR2 SQIVND (reference sequence). DNA for the CDR3: TGTGCCAGTAACAGACGGAGAATCGGGGAGCTGTTTTTT. This gives the protein CASNRRRIGELFF.